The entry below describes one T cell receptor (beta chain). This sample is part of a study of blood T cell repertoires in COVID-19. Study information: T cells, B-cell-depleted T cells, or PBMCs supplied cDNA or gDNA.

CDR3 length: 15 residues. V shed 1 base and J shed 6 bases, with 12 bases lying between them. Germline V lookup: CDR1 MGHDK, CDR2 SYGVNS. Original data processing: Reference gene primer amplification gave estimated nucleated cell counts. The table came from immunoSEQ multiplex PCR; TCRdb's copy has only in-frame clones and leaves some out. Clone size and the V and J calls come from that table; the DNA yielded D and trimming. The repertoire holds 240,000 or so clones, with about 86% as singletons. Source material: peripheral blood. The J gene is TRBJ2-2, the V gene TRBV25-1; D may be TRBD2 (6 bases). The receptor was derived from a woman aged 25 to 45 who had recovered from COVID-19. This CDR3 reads CASSEFRGNAGELFF. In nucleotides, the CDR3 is TGTGCCAGCAGTGAATTTCGCGGGAATGCCGGGGAGCTGTTTTTT. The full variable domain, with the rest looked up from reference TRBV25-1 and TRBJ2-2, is EADIYQTPRYLVIGTGKKITLECSQTMGHDKMYWYQQDPGMELHLIHYSYGVNSTEKGDLSSESTVSRIRTEHFPLTLESARPSHTSQYLCASSEFRGNAGELFFGEGSRLTVL.